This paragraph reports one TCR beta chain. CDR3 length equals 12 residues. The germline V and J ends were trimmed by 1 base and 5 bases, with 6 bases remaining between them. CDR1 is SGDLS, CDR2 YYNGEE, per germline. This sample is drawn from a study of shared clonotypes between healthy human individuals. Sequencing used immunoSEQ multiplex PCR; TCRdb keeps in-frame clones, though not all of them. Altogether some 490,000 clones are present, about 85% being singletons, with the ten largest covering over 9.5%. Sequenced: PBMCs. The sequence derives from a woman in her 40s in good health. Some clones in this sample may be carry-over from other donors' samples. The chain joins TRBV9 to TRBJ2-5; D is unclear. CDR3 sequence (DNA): TGTGCCAGCAGCGTACCCGGGGAGACCCAGTACTTC. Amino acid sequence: CASSVPGETQYF. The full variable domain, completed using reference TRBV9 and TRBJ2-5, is DSGVTQTPKHLITATGQRVTLRCSPRSGDLSVYWYQQSLDQGLQFLIQYYNGEERAKGNILERFSAQQFPDLHSELNLSSLELGDSALYFCASSVPGETQYFGPGTRLLVL.